Below, 27 T cell receptor beta chains from the same sample are listed, as sequenced in a study of blood T cell repertoires in COVID-19. Clones were read by immunoSEQ multiplex PCR, and TCRdb kept only the in-frame ones, dropping some. The repertoire has 150,000 to 200,000 clones, 80% to 95% of them found once; the top ten carry about 4.8%. The sample comprised peripheral blood. The receptor set was obtained from a man between 25 and 39 years old with COVID-19, enrolled during active disease.

The CDR3 DNA reads as TGCGCCAGCAGCTATTTCGACAGGACCTACAATGAGCAGTTCTTC. Translating it yields CASSYFDRTYNEQFF. The rearrangement links TRBV5-1 to TRBJ2-1; D possibly corresponds to TRBD1 (6 bases). CDR3 length: 15 amino acids. Per germline, CDR1 SGHRS and CDR2 YFSETQ. With 3 bases removed from V and 2 bases from J, the gap between germline ends came to 12 bases.

This clone has just one count. This chain connects TRBV5-8 to TRBJ2-3; TRBD2 might be the D (5 bases). Germline V gene sequence: CDR1 SGHTS, CDR2 YDEGEE. The CDR3 consists of 15 residues. Trimming stripped 4 bases from V and 3 bases from J, with 15 bases between. The CDR3 here is CASSTNGVPTDTQYF. The CDR3 DNA reads as TGTGCCAGCAGCACAAACGGGGTACCGACAGATACGCAGTATTTT.

J is TRBJ1-2 and V is TRBV12-5, with 8 bases that match TRBD1. The CDR3 consists of 12 residues. Germline values: CDR1 LGHNT, CDR2 FRNRAP. J gave up 8 bases and V 6 bases, and 5 bases lay outside the gene matches. This CDR3 reads CASGDRAVGYTF. The CDR3 nucleotides are TGTGCTAGTGGGGACAGGGCGGTCGGCTACACCTTC.

The chain links TRBV19 to TRBJ2-2, with 11 positions matching TRBD2. Trimming removed 4 bases from V and 2 bases from J; junction bases left unmatched: 3. This CDR3 is 16 amino acids long. Germline CDR1 reads LNHDA; CDR2 reads SQIVND (reference sequence). The chain's CDR3 is CASSRRLAGNTGELFF. Written as DNA, the CDR3 is TGTGCCAGTAGTAGACGACTAGCGGGAAACACCGGGGAGCTGTTTTTT.

This clone was detected a few times. The J gene is TRBJ1-5, the V gene TRBV7-2, with D possibly TRBD1 on 5 matching bases. Trimming took off 8 bases at V and 6 bases at J, with 14 bases between the two ends. The CDR3 length is 13 residues. Germline CDR1 and CDR2: SGHTA and FQGNSA. This CDR3 is CASSFPGGQPQHF. CDR3 sequence (DNA): TGTGCCAGCTCTTTTCCGGGGGGTCAGCCCCAGCATTTT. The full variable domain, rest sourced from reference TRBV7-2 and TRBJ1-5, is GAGVSQSPSNKVTEKGKDVELRCDPISGHTALYWYRQSLGQGLEFLIYFQGNSAPDKSGLPSDRFSAERTGGSVSTLTIQRTQQEDSAVYLCASSFPGGQPQHFGDGTRLSIL.

The chain links TRBV6-2 or TRBV6-3 to TRBJ1-1, with D possibly being TRBD1 (5 bases). The CDR3 is 15 residues long. Trimming left V 6 bases short and J 4 bases short, with 18 bases between. Per germline, CDR1 MNHEY and CDR2 SVGEGT. The CDR3 sequence is CASSLLGGESTEAFF. The DNA for the CDR3 is TGTGCCAGCAGCCTCCTGGGGGGGGAATCCACTGAAGCTTTCTTT.

The rearrangement links TRBV6-5 to TRBJ1-2; D gene uncertain. Looked up from germline, CDR1 is MNHEY and CDR2 is SVGAGI. V was cut by 3 bases and J by 4 bases, with 9 bases left in between. This CDR3 is built from 13 residues. CDR3 bases: TGTGCCAGCAGTTATTCCGGGTCCTATGGCTACACCTTC. Translation gives CASSYSGSYGYTF.

V is TRBV7-3 and J is TRBJ2-2; a weak D match, TRBD2 (5 bases). With 3 bases removed from V and 6 bases from J, the gap between germline ends came to 14 bases. This CDR3 comprises 15 residues. Per the germline V gene, CDR1 is SGHTA and CDR2 is FQGTGA. CDR3 amino acids: CASSFSGLGAGELFF. DNA of the CDR3: TGTGCCAGCAGCTTTTCCGGCCTCGGGGCCGGGGAGCTGTTTTTT. Full variable domain (outside the CDR3, taken from reference TRBV7-3 and TRBJ2-2): GAGVSQTPSNKVTEKGKYVELRCDPISGHTALYWYRQSLGQGPEFLIYFQGTGAADDSGLPNDRFFAVRPEGSVSTLKIQRTERGDSAVYLCASSFSGLGAGELFFGEGSRLTVL.

Points on this clone: The same CDR3 also results from other DNA sequences found in this sample. The chain has TRBV19 and TRBJ2-3, with D maybe TRBD1 (6 bases). The germline V gene has CDR1 LNHDA and CDR2 SQIVND (reference sequence). V was pared by 2 bases and J by 5 bases, with 11 bases between. The CDR3 sequence is 14 residues long. CDR3 DNA sequence: TGTGCCAGTAGTATATCAGGGGCGGAAGATACGCAGTATTTT. Its translation: CASSISGAEDTQYF.

This chain connects TRBV10-3 to TRBJ1-2, with 11 bases that match TRBD1. Germline trimming cut 10 bases from V and 8 bases from J; bases unmatched to any gene: 12. Per germline, CDR1 ENHRY and CDR2 SYGVKD. CDR3 size: 14 residues. CDR3: CATPGQGVFGGYTF. Here the CDR3 DNA reads TGTGCCACCCCGGGACAGGGGGTTTTCGGCGGCTACACCTTC.

The chain combines TRBV28 with TRBJ2-3; 9 nucleotides match TRBD2. V lost 1 base, J lost 5 bases, and 13 bases stayed unmatched. Per germline, CDR1 MDHEN and CDR2 SYDVKM. The CDR3 spans 18 residues. CDR3 sequence: CASSLYQRSAGGRDTQYF. CDR3 nucleotides: TGTGCCAGCAGTTTATATCAGAGGTCGGCGGGAGGGCGAGATACGCAGTATTTT.

This clone showed up just once. Sequence at one end of the junction differs from germline and may be a read error. The rearrangement uses TRBV4-1 and TRBJ1-1; 9 nucleotides align to TRBD1. Germline V lookup: CDR1 MGHRA, CDR2 YSYEKL. This CDR3 has 14 amino acids. The CDR3 coding sequence is TGCGCCAGCAGCAACCCGGTTCAGGGGACAGGGTTAAGATTT. Its protein is CASSNPVQGTGLRF.

J is TRBJ1-6 and V is TRBV28; no clear D gene. V dropped 8 bases and J dropped 10 bases, with 15 bases sitting between them. Looked up from germline, CDR1 is MDHEN and CDR2 is SYDVKM. The CDR3 totals 13 residues. CDR3 region: CASSREVRSPLHF. CDR3 nucleotide sequence: TGTGCCAGCTCCCGGGAGGTGAGATCACCCCTCCACTTT.

The chain is built from TRBV28 and TRBJ2-7, with 10 bases identical to TRBD2. CDR1 and CDR2 from the germline V gene are MDHEN and SYDVKM. The V segment lost 6 bases and the J segment 4 bases; nucleotides outside the gene matches: 6. The CDR3 loop spans 14 amino acids. CDR3 amino acids: CASRPLAGLYEQYF. In nucleotides, the CDR3 is TGTGCCAGCAGACCACTAGCGGGACTATACGAGCAGTACTTC. Combining the CDR3 with reference TRBV28 and TRBJ2-7 gives the whole variable domain DVKVTQSSRYLVKRTGEKVFLECVQDMDHENMFWYRQDPGLGLRLIYFSYDVKMKEKGDIPEGYSVSREKKERFSLILESASTNQTSMYLCASRPLAGLYEQYFGPGTRLTVT.

Notes on this clone: This specimen includes other DNA sequences encoding the same CDR3. V is TRBV9 and J is TRBJ2-1; 8 positions agree with TRBD2. V lost 3 bases, J lost 7 bases, and 3 bases stayed unmatched. CDR1 is SGDLS and CDR2 is YYNGEE in the germline V gene. The CDR3 sequence is 13 residues long. This CDR3 reads CASSGTSRNEQFF. The CDR3 coding sequence is TGTGCCAGCAGCGGGACTAGCCGTAATGAGCAGTTCTTC.

This chain links TRBV27 with TRBJ1-5; D is unresolved. V gave up 6 bases and J gave up 7 bases, with 19 bases separating them. The CDR3 has 15 residues. CDR1 and CDR2 from the germline V gene are MNHEY and SMNVEV (reference sequence). The CDR3 region is CASSQQPSSRQPQHF. DNA of the CDR3: TGTGCCAGCAGCCAACAACCCTCTAGTCGCCAGCCCCAGCATTTT.

V usage is TRBV24-1 and J usage is TRBJ2-6; the D is unclear. Looked up from germline, CDR1 is KGHDR and CDR2 is SFDVKD. Trimming took 3 bases from V and 0 from J, leaving 8 bases between them. The CDR3 consists of 16 residues. The DNA of the CDR3 is TGTGCCACCAGTGATAACAGAGCCTCTGGGGCCAACGTCCTGACTTTC. It encodes CATSDNRASGANVLTF.

This clone was recorded once. This sequence joins TRBV5-4 and TRBJ2-7, with 7 bases identical to TRBD1. CDR3 size: 15 residues. V shed 0 bases, J shed 0 bases, and the junction held 3 bases outside the gene matches. From germline, CDR1 is SGHNT and CDR2 YYREEE (reference sequence). The CDR3 sequence: CASSLVQGSSYEQYF. The CDR3 DNA follows: TGTGCCAGCAGCTTGGTACAGGGGAGCTCCTACGAGCAGTACTTC.

CDR3 loop: CASSLGVGEYGYTF. DNA for the CDR3: TGTGCCAGCAGCTTAGGGGTTGGGGAGTATGGCTACACCTTC. The V and J genes are TRBV7-3 and TRBJ1-2; D is uncertain. Germline lookup yields CDR1 SGHTA and CDR2 FQGTGA. The CDR3 covers 14 residues. The V end lost 2 bases, the J end lost 5 bases, and 12 bases lay between the germline ends.

This clone was observed once. This rearrangement joins TRBV27 to TRBJ2-5, with TRBD2 matching over 16 bases. The CDR3 consists of 19 residues. V lost 1 base, J lost 5 bases, and 10 bases stayed unmatched. Germline V gene data show CDR1 as MNHEY and CDR2 as SMNVEV (reference sequence). DNA of the CDR3: TGTGCCAGCAGTTTATGGGCAGGGGGACTAGCGGGAGGGCCGGAGACCCAGTACTTC. Its translation: CASSLWAGGLAGGPETQYF.

Comments on this clone: Because the CDR3's place on the DNA is in doubt, the DNA is left out and the CDR3 is given as listed by TCRdb. The gene calls are TRBV30 and TRBJ2-6; the table's D call of TRBD2 was not tested on the DNA. Germline CDR1 reads GTSNPN; CDR2 reads SVGIG (reference sequence). The CDR3 totals 14 residues, both ends included. The CDR3: CAWTPVLRANVLTF.

This chain uses TRBV27 with TRBJ2-5; maybe TRBD1 (5 bases). CDR3 length equals 13 residues. Trimming took off 2 bases at V and 5 bases at J, with 9 bases between the two ends. Germline assignment: CDR1 MNHEY and CDR2 SMNVEV (reference sequence). CDR3 bases: TGTGCCAGCAGTTTACAGGGTTTTGAGACCCAGTACTTC. Translating it yields CASSLQGFETQYF.

The chain's CDR3 is CASSLARTGFYEQYF. DNA of the CDR3: TGTGCCAGCAGCTTAGCCCGGACTGGGTTCTACGAGCAGTACTTC. The J gene is TRBJ2-7, the V gene TRBV7-9; D is possibly TRBD2 (5 bases). The V end was cut by 0 bases, the J end by 3 bases, with 12 bases between. Germline V CDR1 and CDR2: SEHNR, FQNEAQ (reference sequence). The CDR3 is 15 amino acids.

V gene TRBV24-1 combines with J gene TRBJ1-5; unclear D gene. The germline CDR1 and CDR2 sequences are KGHDR and SFDVKD. There are 14 residues in the CDR3. The V and J ends lost 5 bases and 5 bases respectively, with 12 bases between them. CDR3 bases: TGTGCCACCAGTGGTCGGGGATTCGATCAGCCCCAGCATTTT. Amino acids: CATSGRGFDQPQHF.

The gene calls are TRBV12-3 or TRBV12-4 and TRBJ2-7; D gene unclear. The CDR3 runs to 11 residues. V dropped 3 bases and J dropped 5 bases, with 5 bases sitting between them. The CDR3, as DNA: TGTGCCAGCAGTTTGGCAGACGAGCAGTACTTC. As protein: CASSLADEQYF.

This chain links TRBV5-4 with TRBJ1-4, with TRBD1 as a possible D gene (6 bases). The germline V gene has CDR1 SGHNT and CDR2 YYREEE (reference sequence). Deletions cut 5 bases from V and 0 bases from J, with 11 bases between. The CDR3 has 15 amino acids. In nucleotides, the CDR3 is TGTGCCAGCAGTCAGGGGTTCGCAACTAATGAAAAACTGTTTTTT. Protein: CASSQGFATNEKLFF.

The J gene is TRBJ1-1, the V gene TRBV7-9, with a weak D call TRBD1 (6 bases). Trimming cost V 5 bases and J 1 base, with 14 bases left between them. The CDR3 loop spans 15 amino acids. Germline CDR1 SEHNR, CDR2 FQNEAQ (reference sequence). In DNA form, the CDR3 reads TGTGCCAGCAGCAGAGAGGGCAGGGGGAACACTGAAGCTTTCTTT. This sequence encodes CASSREGRGNTEAFF. The full variable domain, in which reference TRBV7-9 and TRBJ1-1 provide the parts outside the CDR3, is DTGVSQNPRHKITKRGQNVTFRCDPISEHNRLYWYRQTLGQGPEFLTYFQNEAQLEKSRLLSDRFSAERPKGSFSTLEIQRTEQGDSAMYLCASSREGRGNTEAFFGQGTRLTVV.